One sample yielded the 21 T cell receptor beta chains listed below, sequenced in a study of CD8+ T cells in alopecia areata. Sequencing used cDNA as its template, made by extracting RNA and reverse transcribing it. Sequencing was performed with immunoSEQ multiplex PCR; in TCRdb, only in-frame clones are kept and a portion is missing. In the table there are 200,000 or so clones, roughly 60% of which are singletons. The sample's treatment: oral pan-JAK inhibitor, 5-10 mg twice daily. Material: CD4+ T cells sorted from blood, obtained at week 24, from a patient treated with tofacitinib. These receptors were obtained from a human donor with alopecia areata.

The rearrangement links TRBV28 to TRBJ1-5; 7 bases are a match to TRBD1. The junction had 8 bases not matched to a gene; V was cut back by 2 bases and J by 4 bases. CDR3 length: 16 residues. From germline, CDR1 is MDHEN and CDR2 SYDVKM. This CDR3 reads CASSLTGGGPNQPQHF. The CDR3 nucleotides read TGTGCCAGCAGTTTAACCGGAGGGGGCCCAAATCAGCCCCAGCATTTT. The complete variable domain, with remaining parts taken from reference TRBV28 and TRBJ1-5, reads DVKVTQSSRYLVKRTGEKVFLECVQDMDHENMFWYRQDPGLGLRLIYFSYDVKMKEKGDIPEGYSVSREKKERFSLILESASTNQTSMYLCASSLTGGGPNQPQHFGDGTRLSIL.

This sequence joins TRBV9 and TRBJ2-5; a possible D gene is TRBD2 (6 bases). This CDR3 is 15 amino acids long. Trimming stripped 2 bases from V and 0 bases from J, with 11 bases between. Germline V CDR1 and CDR2: SGDLS, YYNGEE. CDR3 nucleotides: TGTGCCAGCAGCGTCGACAGCGGGTACCAAGAGACCCAGTACTTC. Residues: CASSVDSGYQETQYF. Full variable domain (missing parts from reference TRBV9 and TRBJ2-5): DSGVTQTPKHLITATGQRVTLRCSPRSGDLSVYWYQQSLDQGLQFLIQYYNGEERAKGNILERFSAQQFPDLHSELNLSSLELGDSALYFCASSVDSGYQETQYFGPGTRLLVL.

This clone was detected only a few times. This CDR3 reads CASSLGAASYNYGYTF. CDR3 nucleotide sequence: TGCGCCAGCAGCTTGGGAGCAGCCTCATATAACTATGGCTACACCTTC. The chain has TRBV5-1 and TRBJ1-2; D call uncertain. The germline gives CDR1 SGHRS, CDR2 YFSETQ. V was cut by 0 bases and J by 1 base, with 13 bases left in between. This CDR3 spans 16 amino acids.

The genes are TRBV19 and TRBJ1-2, with unresolved D. There are 13 residues in the CDR3. Trimming took off 1 base at V and 7 bases at J, with 10 bases between the two ends. Germline V lookup: CDR1 LNHDA, CDR2 SQIVND (reference sequence). This CDR3 is CASSIGWRVGYTF. CDR3 DNA sequence: TGTGCCAGTAGTATAGGTTGGAGGGTTGGCTACACCTTC.

This clone was seen only a few times. This chain uses TRBV19 with TRBJ2-2; D is possibly TRBD2 (6 bases). The CDR3 length is 15 residues. The ends were cut back, 7 bases at V and 6 bases at J, with 18 bases in the middle. CDR1 and CDR2 from the germline V gene are LNHDA and SQIVND (reference sequence). CDR3 protein: CASNPTRGGAGELFF. DNA for the CDR3: TGTGCCAGTAACCCGACTCGGGGAGGTGCCGGGGAGCTGTTTTTT.

This clone was picked up one time. The rearrangement links TRBV29-1 to TRBJ2-7; TRBD2 matches at 9 bases. Germline trimming cut 4 bases from V and 5 bases from J; bases unmatched to any gene: 9. Germline values: CDR1 SQVTM, CDR2 ANQGSEA. This CDR3 spans 14 amino acids. The CDR3 is CSVGVAGGAHEQYF. Written as DNA, the CDR3 is TGCAGCGTTGGAGTTGCGGGAGGGGCCCACGAGCAGTACTTC.

The chain employs TRBV19 and TRBJ2-1; TRBD2 matches 7 bases. The CDR3 runs 15 residues. Germline V CDR1 and CDR2: LNHDA, SQIVND (reference sequence). The junction had 2 bases not matched to a gene; V was cut back by 3 bases and J by 0 bases. In DNA, the CDR3 is TGTGCCAGTAGTATGGGCGGGGGCTCCTACAATGAGCAGTTCTTC. It specifies CASSMGGGSYNEQFF.

This clone showed up just a few times. Other DNA variants within this sample encode the same CDR3. The rearrangement uses TRBV5-6 and TRBJ2-1, with unresolved D. The CDR3 covers 13 residues. Germline values: CDR1 SGHDT, CDR2 YYEEEE. Trimming removed 0 bases at V and 3 bases at J, with 4 bases between. CDR3 DNA: TGTGCCAGCAGCTTGGACAGCTACAATGAGCAGTTCTTC. It encodes CASSLDSYNEQFF.

The chain employs TRBV6-5 and TRBJ1-2, with a possible D match to TRBD1 (6 bases). This CDR3 has 13 residues. In germline, CDR1 is MNHEY, CDR2 SVGAGI. V dropped 5 bases and J dropped 6 bases, with 13 bases sitting between them. The DNA of the CDR3 is TGTGCCAGCAGTAAACAGGGAACGAATGGCTACACCTTC. This encodes CASSKQGTNGYTF.

The chain couples TRBV27 to TRBJ2-5; TRBD2 aligns across 8 bases. This CDR3 is 15 amino acids long. Germline-derived CDR1 and CDR2 are MNHEY and SMNVEV (reference sequence). V was clipped by 3 bases and J by 4 bases; unmatched bases: 7. As DNA, the CDR3 is TGTGCCAGCAGTTTCGAAGCGGGAGTAGCAGAGACCCAGTACTTC. Translation: CASSFEAGVAETQYF.

V usage is TRBV7-2 and J usage is TRBJ2-7, with D perhaps matching TRBD1 (7 bases). The V gene lost 2 bases and the J gene lost 2 bases, with 13 bases spanning the gap. Germline loops: CDR1 SGHTA, CDR2 FQGNSA. CDR3 length: 15 amino acids. The CDR3 sequence is CASSLKGGGAYEQYF. The CDR3, as DNA: TGTGCCAGCAGCTTAAAAGGAGGGGGCGCCTACGAGCAGTACTTC.

This clone was recorded at least ten times. The rearrangement joins TRBV7-2 to TRBJ2-3, with 10 bases identical to TRBD2. The CDR3 extends over 18 amino acids. V lost 3 bases and J lost 5; bases outside the gene matches: 14. Germline V CDR1 and CDR2: SGHTA, FQGNSA. Here the CDR3 DNA reads TGTGCCAGCAGCTTTTTTCCTAGGATAGCGGGGGGTAAAGATACGCAGTATTTT. As protein: CASSFFPRIAGGKDTQYF.

The sample holds a few counts of this clone. This chain links TRBV5-1 with TRBJ2-5; TRBD2 agrees at 7 bases. The germline gives CDR1 SGHRS, CDR2 YFSETQ. Germline trimming cut 4 bases from V and 5 bases from J; bases unmatched to any gene: 8. The CDR3 totals 14 residues. CDR3 DNA: TGCGCCAGCAGCCCAAAGACTAGCAGGGAGACCCAGTACTTC. This gives the protein CASSPKTSRETQYF.

This chain joins TRBV5-6 and TRBJ2-1; 15 bases fit TRBD2. The trim removed 3 bases at V and 1 base at J, leaving 2 bases unmatched. Germline assignment: CDR1 SGHDT and CDR2 YYEEEE. The CDR3 contains 17 residues. CDR3 nucleotides: TGTGCCAGCAGCTACGGACTAGCGGGAGGGTCCTACAATGAGCAGTTCTTC. Its translation is CASSYGLAGGSYNEQFF.

This clone was detected only a few times. The rearrangement joins TRBV28 to TRBJ1-5; D gene uncertain. The V and J ends lost 2 bases and 6 bases respectively, with 8 bases between them. From germline, CDR1 is MDHEN and CDR2 SYDVKM. CDR3 length: 13 residues. In DNA form, the CDR3 reads TGTGCCAGCAGTTTACAAGGAACTCAGCCCCAGCATTTT. Encoded protein: CASSLQGTQPQHF.

As to this clone: Additional DNA sequences in this sample encode the identical CDR3. The rearrangement links TRBV7-2 to TRBJ2-1, with 8 bases that match TRBD2. V lost 3 bases, J lost 4 bases, and 5 bases stayed unmatched. The CDR3 runs 15 residues. CDR1 is SGHTA, CDR2 FQGNSA, per germline. CDR3 loop: CASSFTSGTYNEQFF. CDR3 sequence (DNA): TGTGCCAGCAGCTTCACTAGCGGAACATACAATGAGCAGTTCTTC.

The chain couples TRBV15 to TRBJ2-5, with D possibly TRBD2 on 5 matching bases. This CDR3 contains 14 residues. Germline CDR1 LNHNV, CDR2 YYDKDF (reference sequence). The V gene lost 4 bases and the J gene lost 5 bases, with 14 bases spanning the gap. CDR3 nucleotide sequence: TGTGCCACCAGCATGATACTAGGTCGGGAGACCCAGTACTTC. It codes for CATSMILGRETQYF.

This sequence joins TRBV2 and TRBJ2-7; D may be TRBD1 (5 bases). Deletions cut 7 bases from V and 1 base from J, with 14 bases between. Germline V lookup: CDR1 SNHLY, CDR2 FYNNEI. The CDR3 extends over 14 amino acids. CDR3 protein: CASTELDISYEQYF. The CDR3 DNA is TGTGCCAGCACAGAACTGGACATATCCTACGAGCAGTACTTC.

This clone has just a few counts. The chain combines TRBV5-1 with TRBJ2-3; D may be TRBD1 (6 bases). This CDR3 is built from 15 residues. The germline V gene encodes CDR1 SGHRS and CDR2 YFSETQ. V was pared by 4 bases and J by 8 bases, with 20 bases between. The CDR3 here is CASSLSAGAGGTQYF. The DNA for the CDR3 is TGCGCCAGCAGCCTGTCAGCAGGGGCAGGAGGTACGCAGTATTTT.

V and J are TRBV6-5 and TRBJ2-5; 13 positions agree with TRBD2. V shed 4 bases and J 5 bases; nucleotides not matched to a gene: 7. The CDR3 is 16 residues long. Germline V gives CDR1 MNHEY, CDR2 SVGAGI. CDR3 sequence (DNA): TGTGCCAGCAGTTCCGGACTAGCGGGAGCGGGGGAGACCCAGTACTTC. Protein: CASSSGLAGAGETQYF.

This chain uses TRBV5-4 with TRBJ2-7; the D gene is possibly TRBD2 (5 bases). V was shortened by 4 bases and J by 5 bases, with 13 bases between the two germline ends. The CDR3 loop spans 13 amino acids. Looked up from germline, CDR1 is SGHNT and CDR2 is YYREEE (reference sequence). The CDR3, as DNA: TGTGCCAGCAGCCCCTTCGGGAACGACGAGCAGTACTTC. This translates into CASSPFGNDEQYF. The full variable domain, in which reference TRBV5-4 and TRBJ2-7 provide the parts outside the CDR3, is ETGVTQSPTHLIKTRGQQVTLRCSSQSGHNTVSWYQQALGQGPQFIFQYYREEENGRGNFPPRFSGLQFPNYSSELNVNALELDDSALYLCASSPFGNDEQYFGPGTRLTVT.